This T cell receptor beta chain was recovered during a study of CD8 T cells in ankylosing spondylitis. This clonotype was seen a handful of times. Antigen specificity is unknown. This CDR3 is 14 amino acids long. CDR1 and CDR2 from the germline V gene are SGHTA and FQGNSA. With 5 bases clipped from V and 4 bases from J, the junction kept 8 bases outside the gene matches. With molecular barcodes, quantitative 5'-RACE was used to make the TCR beta libraries. TCRdb reanalysed the 5' RACE reads using MiXCR and keeps one entry per CDR3 protein. The table lists approximately 440,000 distinct CDR3 sequences, approximately 17% of them singletons. General study results and limits: Enrichment of disease-linked clones was reportedly significant in matched ankylosing spondylitis synovial fluid. Blood from ankylosing spondylitis patients appeared to carry a characteristic roughly 8-variant TCR beta motif. CD8+ by phenotype, disease-linked clones were relatively rare in peripheral blood. Earlier authors reported some of these motif variants in reactive arthritis synovial fluid and blood.

This sequence originates from a male donor with ankylosing spondylitis. The chain has TRBV7-2 and TRBJ2-7, with 7 bases aligning to TRBD2. Sequencing was done on a sample of blood, either unsorted or a sorted T cell fraction (not recorded which). CDR3 sequence: CASSRSSGLYEQYF. In DNA, the CDR3 is TGTGCCAGCAGCCGTTCTAGCGGTCTTTACGAGCAGTACTTC.